The rows below give T cell receptor beta chains drawn from one sample of a study of blood T cell repertoires in COVID-19. This table comes from immunoSEQ multiplex PCR, and its TCRdb copy is limited to in-frame clones, with some not included. The data show 130,000 or so clones, approximately 83% seen once. Material: peripheral blood. The receptors come from a woman aged 50 to 60 who had recovered from COVID-19. Each CDR3 is given with its conserved first and last residue. D genes are given only for firm matches. Expanded clones get a size class; other rows say once, few or many, or leave the size out.

CASSPPQGRVYGYTF,TGTGCCAGCAGTCCCCCCCAGGGGCGAGTCTATGGCTACACCTTC,TRBJ1-2,TRBV6-2/TRBV6-3,-,-
CARIQGAWFVSEAFF,TGTGCCAGGATACAGGGGGCTTGGTTCGTCTCTGAAGCTTTCTTT,TRBJ1-1,TRBV6-5,TRBD1,-
CASSSGGAYAEAFF,TGTGCCAGCAGTTCAGGAGGGGCTTATGCTGAAGCTTTCTTT,TRBJ1-1,TRBV27,-,-
CSVARSTGNTEAFF,TGCAGCGTTGCCCGTAGCACGGGGAACACTGAAGCTTTCTTT,TRBJ1-1,TRBV29-1,-,many
CASSNGNTIYF,TGTGCCAGTAGCAATGGAAACACCATATATTTT,TRBJ1-3,TRBV19,-,-
CASSWDWNTEAFF,TGTGCCAGCAGCTGGGACTGGAACACTGAAGCTTTCTTT,TRBJ1-1,TRBV11-2,-,-
CASSRTGGEKLFF,TGCGCCAGCAGCCGGACAGGGGGTGAAAAACTGTTTTTT,TRBJ1-4,TRBV5-1,TRBD1,once
CASRPGLAESTDTQYF,TGTGCCAGCAGACCCGGACTAGCGGAGAGCACAGATACGCAGTATTTT,TRBJ2-3,TRBV7-3,TRBD2,-
CASSFSGGGGVNEQFF,TGCGCCAGCAGCTTCTCAGGCGGGGGGGGCGTCAATGAGCAGTTCTTC,TRBJ2-1,TRBV5-1,TRBD2,-
CASSYHRATNEKLFF,TGTGCCAGCAGTTACCATAGAGCAACTAATGAAAAACTGTTTTTT,TRBJ1-4,TRBV6-5,-,-
CASSVAVLTDTQYF,TGTGCCAGCAGCGTAGCCGTACTCACAGATACGCAGTATTTT,TRBJ2-3,TRBV9,-,-
CAIKGLAGWDEQFF,TGTGCCATCAAGGGACTAGCGGGATGGGATGAGCAGTTCTTC,TRBJ2-1,TRBV10-3,TRBD2,-
CASSLGGRYEQFF,TGTGCCAGCAGCTTAGGGGGGCGGTATGAGCAGTTCTTC,TRBJ2-1,TRBV7-2,-,-
CASSLAGEPGTEAFF,TGCGCCAGCAGCTTGGCCGGTGAACCGGGGACTGAAGCTTTCTTT,TRBJ1-1,TRBV5-1,-,few
CASSFRSGGNVGEQYF,TGTGCCAGCAGTTTTCGGAGTGGGGGGAATGTCGGCGAGCAGTACTTC,TRBJ2-7,TRBV6-5,-,once
CASSLGAQETQYF,TGTGCCAGCAGCTTAGGGGCACAAGAGACCCAGTACTTC,TRBJ2-5,TRBV11-3,-,-
CASSPPLLETQYF,TGTGCCAGCTCACCACCTCTTCTCGAGACCCAGTACTTC,TRBJ2-5,TRBV18,-,-
CASTGQLQETQYF,TGTGCCAGCACAGGACAGTTACAAGAGACCCAGTACTTC,TRBJ2-5,TRBV12-3/TRBV12-4,-,-
CASSLVPSGGAGETQYF,TGCGCCAGCAGCTTGGTGCCTAGCGGGGGGGCCGGAGAGACCCAGTACTTC,TRBJ2-5,TRBV5-1,TRBD2,-
CSVGDRDQPQHF,TGCAGCGTTGGCGACAGAGATCAGCCCCAGCATTTT,TRBJ1-5,TRBV29-1,-,-
CASSHRDIHFNEQFF,TGTGCCAGCAGCCACCGGGACATACACTTCAATGAGCAGTTCTTC,TRBJ2-1,TRBV7-9,-,-
CASSQGGLAGVTDTQYF,TGTGCCAGCAGCCAAGGAGGACTAGCGGGGGTAACAGATACGCAGTATTTT,TRBJ2-3,TRBV3-1/TRBV3-2,TRBD2,-
CASSDSRESPLHF,TGTGCCAGCAGTGATAGCAGGGAATCACCCCTCCACTTT,TRBJ1-6,TRBV2,-,-
CASGGRSENIQYF,TGTGCCAGCGGGGGGAGATCAGAAAACATTCAGTACTTC,TRBJ2-4,TRBV12-3/TRBV12-4,-,once
CASSLQGAFYLF,TGTGCCAGCAGCCTCCAGGGGGCCTTCTACCTTTTC,TRBJ1-2,TRBV5-6,TRBD1,-
CSASKREISGANVLTF,TGCAGTGCTAGTAAAAGGGAGATATCTGGGGCCAACGTCCTGACTTTC,TRBJ2-6,TRBV20-1,-,-
CASSKFGQGDNEQYF,TGTGCCAGCAGCAAATTCGGACAGGGTGACAACGAGCAGTACTTC,TRBJ2-7,TRBV21-1,-,-
CASTHNRGRANYGYTF,TGTGCCAGCACTCATAATAGGGGGCGGGCTAACTATGGCTACACCTTC,TRBJ1-2,TRBV7-8,TRBD1,-
CASSEQGNTEAFF,TGCGCCAGCAGCGAGCAGGGGAACACTGAAGCTTTCTTT,TRBJ1-1,TRBV5-1,-,-
CASSLDFRRQGNSFF,TGTGCCAGCAGCTTAGATTTCCGACGCCAGGGGAATTCCTTCTTC,TRBJ1-2,TRBV7-2,-,-
CASSLWGTGSTDTQYF,TGTGCCAGCAGCTTGTGGGGGACAGGGAGCACAGATACGCAGTATTTT,TRBJ2-3,TRBV5-8,TRBD1,-
CASSLVGTGRNTIYF,TGTGCCAGCAGCTTAGTTGGGACAGGGCGGAACACCATATATTTT,TRBJ1-3,TRBV7-9,TRBD1,-
CAWSHPGLAPTGQYF,TGTGCCTGGAGTCACCCGGGACTAGCACCAACGGGGCAGTACTTC,TRBJ2-7,TRBV30,TRBD2,-
CASSFRPMEDEKLFF,TGTGCCAGCAGCTTCCGACCGATGGAGGATGAAAAACTGTTTTTT,TRBJ1-4,TRBV9,-,-
CAWGRDRGGYTF,TGTGCCTGGGGCCGCGACAGGGGTGGCTACACCTTC,TRBJ1-2,TRBV30,TRBD1,-
CATSGGVAAYNEQFF,TGTGCCACCAGTGGAGGGGTAGCGGCCTACAATGAGCAGTTCTTC,TRBJ2-1,TRBV24-1,-,-
CASSQPGVLNSPLHF,TGTGCCAGCAGCCAACCCGGGGTCCTTAATTCACCCCTCCACTTT,TRBJ1-6,TRBV3-1/TRBV3-2,-,-
CSVAGAAEAFF,TGCAGCGTTGCAGGGGCCGCTGAAGCTTTCTTT,TRBJ1-1,TRBV29-1,-,-
CASSLKLDTEAFF,TGTGCCAGCAGCTTAAAGCTGGACACTGAAGCTTTCTTT,TRBJ1-1,TRBV7-3,-,-
CASSQVPGQGLNTGELFF,TGTGCCAGCAGCCAAGTCCCGGGACAGGGTCTGAACACCGGGGAGCTGTTTTTT,TRBJ2-2,TRBV4-2,TRBD1,-
CASSFVRSYEQYF,TGTGCCAGCAGTTTCGTGCGGTCCTACGAGCAGTACTTC,TRBJ2-7,TRBV27,-,-